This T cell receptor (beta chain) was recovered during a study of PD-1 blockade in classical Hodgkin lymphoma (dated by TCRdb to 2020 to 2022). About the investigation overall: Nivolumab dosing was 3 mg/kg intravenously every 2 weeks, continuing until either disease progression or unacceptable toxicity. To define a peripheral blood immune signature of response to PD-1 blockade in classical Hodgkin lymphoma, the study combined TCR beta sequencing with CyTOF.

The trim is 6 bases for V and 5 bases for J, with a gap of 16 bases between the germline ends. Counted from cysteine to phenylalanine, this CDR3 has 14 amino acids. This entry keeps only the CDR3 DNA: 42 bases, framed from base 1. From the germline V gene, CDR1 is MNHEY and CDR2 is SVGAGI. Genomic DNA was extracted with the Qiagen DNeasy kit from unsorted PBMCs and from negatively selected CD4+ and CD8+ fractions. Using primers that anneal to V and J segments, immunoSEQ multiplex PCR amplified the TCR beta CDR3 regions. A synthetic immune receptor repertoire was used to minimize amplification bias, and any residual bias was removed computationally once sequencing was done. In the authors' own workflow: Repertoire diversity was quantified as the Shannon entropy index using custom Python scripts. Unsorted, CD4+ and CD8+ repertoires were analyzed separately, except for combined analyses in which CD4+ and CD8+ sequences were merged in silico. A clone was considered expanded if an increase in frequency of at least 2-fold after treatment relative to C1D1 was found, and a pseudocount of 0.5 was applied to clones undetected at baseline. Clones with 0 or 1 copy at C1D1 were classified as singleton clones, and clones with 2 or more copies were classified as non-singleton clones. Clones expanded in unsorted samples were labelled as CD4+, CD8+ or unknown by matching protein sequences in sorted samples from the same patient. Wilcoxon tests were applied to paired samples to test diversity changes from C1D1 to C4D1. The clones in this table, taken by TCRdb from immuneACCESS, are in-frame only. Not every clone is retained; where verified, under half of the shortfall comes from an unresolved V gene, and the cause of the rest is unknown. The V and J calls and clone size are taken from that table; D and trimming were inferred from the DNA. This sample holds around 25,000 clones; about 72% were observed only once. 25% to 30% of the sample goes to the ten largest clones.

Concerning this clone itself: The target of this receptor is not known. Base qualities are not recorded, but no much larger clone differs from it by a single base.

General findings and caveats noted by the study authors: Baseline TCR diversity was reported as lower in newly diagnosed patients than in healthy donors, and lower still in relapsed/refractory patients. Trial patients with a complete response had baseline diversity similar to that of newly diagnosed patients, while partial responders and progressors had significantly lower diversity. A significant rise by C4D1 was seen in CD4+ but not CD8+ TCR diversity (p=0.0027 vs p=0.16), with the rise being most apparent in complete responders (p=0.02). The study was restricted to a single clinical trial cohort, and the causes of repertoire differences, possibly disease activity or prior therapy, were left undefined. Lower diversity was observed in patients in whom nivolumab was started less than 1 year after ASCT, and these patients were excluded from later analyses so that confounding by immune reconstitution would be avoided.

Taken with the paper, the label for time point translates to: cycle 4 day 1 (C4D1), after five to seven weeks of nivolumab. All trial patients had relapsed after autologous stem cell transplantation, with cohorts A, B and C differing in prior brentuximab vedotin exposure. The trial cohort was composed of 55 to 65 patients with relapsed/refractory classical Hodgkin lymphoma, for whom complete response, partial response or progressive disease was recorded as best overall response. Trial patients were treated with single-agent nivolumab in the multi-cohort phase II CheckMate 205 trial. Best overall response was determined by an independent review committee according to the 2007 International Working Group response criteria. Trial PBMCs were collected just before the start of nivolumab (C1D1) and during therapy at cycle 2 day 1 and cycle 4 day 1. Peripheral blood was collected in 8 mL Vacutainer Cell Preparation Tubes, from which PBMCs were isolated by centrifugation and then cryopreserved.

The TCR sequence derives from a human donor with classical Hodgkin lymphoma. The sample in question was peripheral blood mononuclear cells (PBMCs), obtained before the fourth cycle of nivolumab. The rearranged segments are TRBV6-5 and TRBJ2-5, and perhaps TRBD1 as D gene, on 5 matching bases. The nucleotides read TGTGCCAGCAGCGGTCAGGGTAGCCTGGAGACCCAGTACTTC. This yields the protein CASSGQGSLETQYF.